The sequence of this TCR beta chain was determined in a study of T cell responses to AZD1222 COVID-19 vaccine. Study-level results: The donor cohort was predominantly white British with a female majority, and clonal diversity may have been underestimated. Breadth and depth of Spike-specific TCRs rose after two AZD1222 doses.

V gave up 0 bases and J gave up 5 bases; unmatched junction bases: 3. CDR1 is MNHEY and CDR2 is SVGAGI in the germline V gene. The CDR3 totals 15 residues. About this clone: What it recognizes is unknown.

Profiling relied on immunoSEQ multiplex PCR, and the TCRdb table lists in-frame clones only, not all of them. This table has roughly 55,000 clones, about 85% appearing once. The genes are TRBV6-5 and TRBJ2-5; TRBD2 matches at 10 bases. The material sequenced was peripheral blood, taken on day 0 of AZD1222 vaccination. This receptor was identified in an adult in good health. The CDR3 region has the DNA TGTGCCAGCAGTTACTCTAGCGGGGGGCCGGAGACCCAGTACTTC. Its translation: CASSYSSGGPETQYF.